Listed below are T cell receptor beta chains from one sample, sequenced in a study of cytomegalovirus exposure and HLA in healthy donors. Sequencing used immunoSEQ multiplex PCR; TCRdb keeps in-frame clones, though not all of them. The repertoire holds 65,000 to 90,000 clones, over 60% seen once, with about 3% in the top ten. Sequencing used PBMCs. Every receptor here comes from a man aged 40-55 years in good health and CMV-seronegative. The CDR3 runs from the conserved cysteine through the conserved F or W. The D gene is left open where the match is weak. Clone size is given for some rows only: seen once, a few or many times, or a class if the clone is expanded.

d_gene,abundance,j_gene,v_gene,CDR3nt,CDR3aa
TRBD2,few,TRBJ2-3,TRBV4-3,TGCGCCAGCAGCCAACAACTAGCGGCAGATACGCAGTATTTT,CASSQQLAADTQYF
.,once,TRBJ2-7,TRBV5-4,TGTGCCAGCAGCATCTCAAACCCCGTTGAGGCAGCCCAGTACTTC,CASSISNPVEAAQYF
TRBD2,few,TRBJ2-3,TRBV6-4,TGTGCCAGCAGTGACTTCGCTAGCGGGGGGGCAGATACGCAGTATTTT,CASSDFASGGADTQYF
TRBD1,.,TRBJ1-4,TRBV6-1,TGTGCCAGCCTGGGACAGATTGAAAAACTGTTTTTT,CASLGQIEKLFF
TRBD1,.,TRBJ2-7,TRBV11-2,TGTGCCAGCAGCGCACGGCTCGGGACAGGGTACCACGAGCAGTACTTC,CASSARLGTGYHEQYF
TRBD1,.,TRBJ1-2,TRBV7-3,TGTGCCAGCAGCTCCGGGATGGACAGGGGGGTGGGAGGCTACACCTTC,CASSSGMDRGVGGYTF
.,.,TRBJ1-2,TRBV9,TGTGCCAGCAGCGTAGGCCCTCCGGACTATGGCTACACCTTC,CASSVGPPDYGYTF
.,.,TRBJ1-6,TRBV6-4,TGTGCCAGCGGGACAAGTGGGTCACCCCTCCACTTT,CASGTSGSPLHF
.,.,TRBJ2-1,TRBV7-3,TGTGCCAGCAGCGGTCCACGGGGTACTGCCAATGAGCAGTTCTTC,CASSGPRGTANEQFF
TRBD1,.,TRBJ2-7,TRBV11-2,TGTGCCAGCAGCTTAGGGACAGGGGGTGAGCAGTACTTC,CASSLGTGGEQYF
TRBD2,.,TRBJ2-7,TRBV9,TGTGCCAGCAGCGTAGAGAGTGGTAGCGGGCTCTACGAGCAGTACTTC,CASSVESGSGLYEQYF
TRBD2,.,TRBJ2-1,TRBV6-1,TGTGCCAGCATCCTTAGCGGGGACTCCTACAATGAGCAGTTCTTC,CASILSGDSYNEQFF
.,.,TRBJ2-7,TRBV14,TGTGCCAGCAGCCAAGACGCCGGGACAAGAACCGGTGAGCAGTACTTC,CASSQDAGTRTGEQYF
.,once,TRBJ1-2,TRBV5-1,TGCGCCAGCAGCTTGGTGGGAGCGCCCTCCTATGGCTACACCTTC,CASSLVGAPSYGYTF
TRBD1,.,TRBJ2-2,TRBV11-3,TGTGCCAGCAGCTTAGGGACAGGGGCCTCCGGGGAGCTGTTTTTT,CASSLGTGASGELFF